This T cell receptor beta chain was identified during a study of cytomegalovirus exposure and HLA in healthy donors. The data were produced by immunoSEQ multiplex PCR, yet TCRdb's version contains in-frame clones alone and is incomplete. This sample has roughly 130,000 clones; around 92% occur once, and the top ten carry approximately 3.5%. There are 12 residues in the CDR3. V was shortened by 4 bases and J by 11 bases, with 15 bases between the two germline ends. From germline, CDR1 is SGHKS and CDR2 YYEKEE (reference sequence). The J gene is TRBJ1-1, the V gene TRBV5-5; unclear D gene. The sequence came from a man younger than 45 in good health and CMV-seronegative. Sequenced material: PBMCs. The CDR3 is CASSPGGSEAFF. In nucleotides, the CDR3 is TGTGCCAGCAGCCCCGGCGGGAGTGAGGCTTTCTTT.